This T cell receptor beta chain was found in a study of blood T cell repertoires in COVID-19. TCRdb's copy holds only in-frame clones and misses some; the assay was immunoSEQ multiplex PCR. This table has about 94,000 clones, around 87% appearing once. The sequence was obtained from a human donor with acute or convalescent COVID-19. The donor label of this sample is uncertain. Sequences were obtained from peripheral blood.

The CDR3 is CASSPRLAGAGGEQFF. CDR3 sequence (DNA): TGTGCCAGCAGCCCAAGGCTAGCGGGGGCAGGGGGTGAGCAGTTCTTC. The chain employs TRBV3-1 (or the pseudogene TRBV3-2) and TRBJ2-1; 10 bases line up with TRBD2. The CDR3 length is 16 residues. CDR1 LGHDT and CDR2 YNNKEL come from the germline V gene (reference sequence). V dropped 4 bases and J dropped 9; count of bases not matched to a gene: 12.